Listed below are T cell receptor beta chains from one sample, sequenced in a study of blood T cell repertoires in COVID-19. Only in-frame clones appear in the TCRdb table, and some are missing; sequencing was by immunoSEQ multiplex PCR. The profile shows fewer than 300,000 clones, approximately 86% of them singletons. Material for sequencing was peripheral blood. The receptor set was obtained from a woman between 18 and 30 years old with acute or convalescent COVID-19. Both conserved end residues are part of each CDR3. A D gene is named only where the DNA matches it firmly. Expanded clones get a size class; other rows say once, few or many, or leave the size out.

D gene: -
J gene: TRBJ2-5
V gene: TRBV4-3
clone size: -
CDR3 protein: CASSQDGSWETQYF
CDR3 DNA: TGCGCCAGCAGCCAAGACGGGAGTTGGGAGACCCAGTACTTC

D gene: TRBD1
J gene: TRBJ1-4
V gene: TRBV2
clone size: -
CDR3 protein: CASSDGTGGMKGKLFF
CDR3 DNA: TGTGCCAGCAGCGATGGGACAGGCGGAATGAAGGGAAAACTGTTTTTT

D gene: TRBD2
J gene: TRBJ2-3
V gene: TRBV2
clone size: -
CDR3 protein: CASSEELAGQSGDTQYF
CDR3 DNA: TGTGCCAGCAGCGAAGAACTAGCGGGTCAAAGTGGGGATACGCAGTATTTT

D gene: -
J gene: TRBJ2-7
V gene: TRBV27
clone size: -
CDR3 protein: CALRRTDYEQYF
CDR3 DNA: TGTGCCTTACGGAGGACGGACTACGAGCAGTACTTC

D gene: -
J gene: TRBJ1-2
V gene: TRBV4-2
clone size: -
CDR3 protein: CASSPTFGDGYTF
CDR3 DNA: TGTGCCAGCAGCCCGACGTTCGGAGATGGCTACACCTTC

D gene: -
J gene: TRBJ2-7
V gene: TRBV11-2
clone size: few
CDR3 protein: CARTSGAVYEQYF
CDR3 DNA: TGTGCCAGGACCTCAGGGGCAGTCTACGAGCAGTACTTC

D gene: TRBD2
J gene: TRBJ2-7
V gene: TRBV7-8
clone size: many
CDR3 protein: CASRSLAGGKGNSYEQYF
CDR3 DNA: TGTGCCAGCAGGTCTCTAGCGGGAGGGAAGGGGAACTCCTACGAGCAGTACTTC

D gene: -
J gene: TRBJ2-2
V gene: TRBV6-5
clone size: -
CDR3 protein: CASSLGRPWGELFF
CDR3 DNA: TGTGCCAGCAGCCTTGGCCGTCCTTGGGGGGAGCTGTTTTTT

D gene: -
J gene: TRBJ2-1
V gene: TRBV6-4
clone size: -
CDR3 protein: CASSALPGGSGVEQFF
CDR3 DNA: TGTGCCAGCAGTGCCCTGCCCGGGGGCAGCGGGGTTGAGCAGTTCTTC

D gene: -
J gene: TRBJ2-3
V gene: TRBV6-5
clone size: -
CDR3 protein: CASRNQADTQYF
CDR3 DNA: TGTGCCAGCAGAAATCAGGCGGATACGCAGTATTTT

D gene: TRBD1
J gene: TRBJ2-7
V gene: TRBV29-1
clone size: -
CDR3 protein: CSVGDWDREDYEQYF
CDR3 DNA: TGCAGCGTTGGCGATTGGGACAGGGAGGACTACGAGCAGTACTTC

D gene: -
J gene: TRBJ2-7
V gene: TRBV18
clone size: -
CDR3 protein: CASSPRTRQGNEQYF
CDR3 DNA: TGTGCCAGCTCACCTCGGACTAGACAGGGGAACGAGCAGTACTTC

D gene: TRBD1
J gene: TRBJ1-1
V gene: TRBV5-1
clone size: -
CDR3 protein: CASSRGTEGTEAFF
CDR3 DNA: TGCGCCAGCAGCAGAGGGACAGAGGGCACTGAAGCTTTCTTT

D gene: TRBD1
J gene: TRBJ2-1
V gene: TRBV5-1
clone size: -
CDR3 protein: CASSGPRTGGPEEQFF
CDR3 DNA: TGCGCCAGCAGCGGGCCCCGGACAGGGGGTCCAGAAGAGCAGTTCTTC

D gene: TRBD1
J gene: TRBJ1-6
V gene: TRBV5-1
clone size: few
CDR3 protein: CASSRDGQGAFSDFSPLHF
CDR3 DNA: TGCGCCAGCAGCCGGGACGGACAGGGGGCTTTCTCTGATTTTTCACCCCTCCACTTT

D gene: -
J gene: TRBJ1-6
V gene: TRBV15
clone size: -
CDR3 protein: CATSRTAGIQNSPLHF
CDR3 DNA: TGTGCCACCAGCAGAACCGCGGGAATCCAAAATTCACCCCTCCACTTT

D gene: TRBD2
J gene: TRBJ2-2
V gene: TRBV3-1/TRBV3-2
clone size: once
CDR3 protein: CASSRIAGTTGELFF
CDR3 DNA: TGTGCCAGCAGCCGAATAGCGGGTACGACCGGGGAGCTGTTTTTT

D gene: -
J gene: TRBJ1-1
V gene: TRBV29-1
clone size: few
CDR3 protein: CSVEDRGEAFF
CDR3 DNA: TGCAGCGTTGAAGATCGGGGTGAAGCTTTCTTT

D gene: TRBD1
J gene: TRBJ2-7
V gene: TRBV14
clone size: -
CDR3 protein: CASSPLVGQGRSTYEQYF
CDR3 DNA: TGTGCCAGCAGCCCCCTTGTGGGACAGGGGCGCAGCACCTACGAGCAGTACTTC

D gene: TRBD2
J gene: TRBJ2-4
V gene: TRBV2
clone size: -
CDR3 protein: CATLSEVAGGPRNIQYF
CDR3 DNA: TGTGCCACCCTGTCGGAGGTAGCGGGAGGGCCCCGTAACATTCAGTACTTC